This T cell receptor beta chain was retrieved from a study of blood T cell repertoires in COVID-19. About the study: PBMCs, B-cell-depleted T cells, or T cells were the source of the cDNA or gDNA that made up the material.

The CDR3 spans 19 residues. The J segment lost 0 bases and the V segment lost 2 bases, leaving 7 bases of the junction unmatched. Germline V gene sequence: CDR1 SGHRS, CDR2 YFSETQ. The protocol was immunoSEQ multiplex PCR, while the TCRdb copy is restricted to in-frame clones and leaves out a portion. Altogether approximately 210,000 clones are present, roughly nine tenths being singletons, with the ten largest covering roughly 0.78%. This chain links TRBV5-1 with TRBJ2-3, with TRBD2 matching over 15 bases. The origin of this receptor is a woman aged 70-85 years with acute or convalescent COVID-19. Sequences were obtained from peripheral blood. CDR3 residues: CASSLVPGLAGGSTDTQYF. CDR3 in DNA: TGCGCCAGCAGCTTAGTCCCGGGACTAGCGGGGGGAAGCACAGATACGCAGTATTTT. The full variable domain, its missing parts supplied by reference TRBV5-1 and TRBJ2-3, is KAGVTQTPRYLIKTRGQQVTLSCSPISGHRSVSWYQQTPGQGLQFLFEYFSETQRNKGNFPGRFSGRQFSNSRSEMNVSTLELGDSALYLCASSLVPGLAGGSTDTQYFGPGTRLTVL.